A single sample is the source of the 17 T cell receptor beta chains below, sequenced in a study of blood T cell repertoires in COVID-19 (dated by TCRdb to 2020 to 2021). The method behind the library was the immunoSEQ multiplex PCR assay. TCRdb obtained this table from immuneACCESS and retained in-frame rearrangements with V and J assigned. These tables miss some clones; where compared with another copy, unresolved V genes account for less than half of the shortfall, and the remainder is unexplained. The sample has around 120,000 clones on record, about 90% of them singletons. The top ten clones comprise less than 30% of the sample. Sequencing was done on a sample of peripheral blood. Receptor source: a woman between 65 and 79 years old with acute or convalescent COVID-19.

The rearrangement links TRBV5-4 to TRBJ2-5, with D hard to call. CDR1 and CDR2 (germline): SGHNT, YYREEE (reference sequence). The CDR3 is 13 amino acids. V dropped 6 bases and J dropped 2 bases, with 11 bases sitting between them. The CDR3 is CASKASIQETQYF. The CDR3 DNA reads TGTGCCAGCAAGGCTAGTATTCAAGAGACCCAGTACTTC.

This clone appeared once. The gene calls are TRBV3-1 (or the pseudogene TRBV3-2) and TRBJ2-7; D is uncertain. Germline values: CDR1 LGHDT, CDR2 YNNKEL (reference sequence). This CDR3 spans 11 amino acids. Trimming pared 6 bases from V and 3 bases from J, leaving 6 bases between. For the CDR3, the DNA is TGTGCCAGCAGTACGGGCTACGAGCAGTACTTC. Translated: CASSTGYEQYF.

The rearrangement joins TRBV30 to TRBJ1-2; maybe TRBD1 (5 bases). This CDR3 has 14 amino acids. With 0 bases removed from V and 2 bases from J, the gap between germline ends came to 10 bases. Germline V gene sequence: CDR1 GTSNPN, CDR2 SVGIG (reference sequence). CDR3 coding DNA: TGTGCCTGGAGTGTCTCAGGGATCAACTATGGCTACACCTTC. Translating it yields CAWSVSGINYGYTF.

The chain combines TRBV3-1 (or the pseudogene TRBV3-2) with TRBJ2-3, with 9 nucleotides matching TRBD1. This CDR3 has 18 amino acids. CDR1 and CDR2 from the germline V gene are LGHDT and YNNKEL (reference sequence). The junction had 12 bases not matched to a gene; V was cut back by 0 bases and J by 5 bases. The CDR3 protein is CASSQDTTGQGWLDTQYF. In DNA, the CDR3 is TGTGCCAGCAGCCAAGATACGACCGGACAGGGGTGGTTAGATACGCAGTATTTT.

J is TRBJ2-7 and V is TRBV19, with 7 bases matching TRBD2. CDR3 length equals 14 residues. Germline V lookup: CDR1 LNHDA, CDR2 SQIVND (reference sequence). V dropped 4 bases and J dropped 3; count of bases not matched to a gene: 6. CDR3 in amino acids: CASSRPGTNYEQYF. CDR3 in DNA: TGTGCCAGTAGTAGGCCCGGGACTAACTACGAGCAGTACTTC.

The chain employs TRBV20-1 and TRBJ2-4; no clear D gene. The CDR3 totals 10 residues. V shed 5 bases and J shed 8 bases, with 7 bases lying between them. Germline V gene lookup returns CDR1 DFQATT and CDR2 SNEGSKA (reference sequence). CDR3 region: CSAASDIQYF. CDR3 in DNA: TGCAGTGCTGCGAGCGACATTCAGTACTTC.

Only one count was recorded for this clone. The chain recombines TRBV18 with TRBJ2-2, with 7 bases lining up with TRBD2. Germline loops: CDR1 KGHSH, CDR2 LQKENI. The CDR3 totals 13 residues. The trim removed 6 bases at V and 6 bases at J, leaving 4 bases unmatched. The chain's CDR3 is CASSRAGAGELFF. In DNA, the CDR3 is TGTGCCAGCTCCCGCGCGGGGGCCGGGGAGCTGTTTTTT.

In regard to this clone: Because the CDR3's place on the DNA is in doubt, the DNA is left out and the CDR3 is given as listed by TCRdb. This CDR3 is CASSFSLDTYEQYF. J is TRBJ2-7 and V is TRBV27; no check of the table's D call, TRBD1, against the DNA was made. CDR1 is MNHEY, CDR2 SMNVEV, per germline (reference sequence). The length of the CDR3 is 14 amino acids, counting both ends.

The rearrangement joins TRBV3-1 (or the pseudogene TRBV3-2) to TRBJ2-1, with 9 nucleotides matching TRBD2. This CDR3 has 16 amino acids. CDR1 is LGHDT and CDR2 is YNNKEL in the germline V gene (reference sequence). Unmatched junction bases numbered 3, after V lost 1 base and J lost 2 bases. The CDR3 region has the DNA TGTGCCAGCAGCCAAGGGCGACTAGCGGCCTACAATGAGCAGTTCTTC. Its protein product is CASSQGRLAAYNEQFF.

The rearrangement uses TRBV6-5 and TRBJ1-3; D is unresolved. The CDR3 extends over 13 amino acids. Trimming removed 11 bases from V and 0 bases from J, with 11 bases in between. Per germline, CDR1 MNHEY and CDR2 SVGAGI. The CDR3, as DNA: TGTGCCTCACGGGGTTTCTCTGGAAACACCATATATTTT. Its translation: CASRGFSGNTIYF.

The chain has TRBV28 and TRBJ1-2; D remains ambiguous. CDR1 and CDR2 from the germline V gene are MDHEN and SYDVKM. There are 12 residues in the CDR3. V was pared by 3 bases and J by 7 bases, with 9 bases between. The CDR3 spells CASSFPRGGYTF. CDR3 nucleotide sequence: TGTGCCAGCAGTTTTCCCCGGGGTGGCTACACCTTC.

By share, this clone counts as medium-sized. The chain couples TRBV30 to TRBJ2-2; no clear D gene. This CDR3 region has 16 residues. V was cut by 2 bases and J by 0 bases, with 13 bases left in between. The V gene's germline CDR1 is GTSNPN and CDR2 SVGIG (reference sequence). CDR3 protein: CAWSRESEPNTGELFF. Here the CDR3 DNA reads TGTGCCTGGAGTCGCGAGTCTGAACCGAACACCGGGGAGCTGTTTTTT.

The CDR3 region is CASSEAQRDRVYGYTF. Here the CDR3 DNA reads TGTGCCAGCAGTGAAGCGCAACGGGACAGGGTCTATGGCTACACCTTC. V and J are TRBV2 and TRBJ1-2; TRBD1 aligns across 9 bases. The junction had 6 bases not matched to a gene; V was cut back by 0 bases and J by 4 bases. Germline lookup yields CDR1 SNHLY and CDR2 FYNNEI. The CDR3 totals 16 residues.

The CDR3 nucleotides are TGCGCCAGCAGCTTGGAGGGGTGGGAGCAGTACTTC. As protein: CASSLEGWEQYF. The V and J genes are TRBV5-1 and TRBJ2-7, with D possibly TRBD1 on 5 matching bases. The V gene lost 0 bases and the J gene lost 7 bases, with 8 bases spanning the gap. Germline assignment: CDR1 SGHRS and CDR2 YFSETQ. CDR3 length: 12 residues.

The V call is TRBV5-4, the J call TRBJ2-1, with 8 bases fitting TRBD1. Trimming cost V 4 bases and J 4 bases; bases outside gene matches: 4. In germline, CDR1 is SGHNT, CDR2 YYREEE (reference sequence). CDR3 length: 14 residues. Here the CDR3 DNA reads TGTGCCAGCAGCCCGCGGGACAGGTACAATGAGCAGTTCTTC. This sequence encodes CASSPRDRYNEQFF.

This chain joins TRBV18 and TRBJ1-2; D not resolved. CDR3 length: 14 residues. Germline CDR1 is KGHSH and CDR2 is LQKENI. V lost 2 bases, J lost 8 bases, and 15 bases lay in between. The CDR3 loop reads CASSPLPGVEGYTF. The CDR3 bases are TGTGCCAGCTCACCATTGCCCGGGGTAGAAGGCTACACCTTC.

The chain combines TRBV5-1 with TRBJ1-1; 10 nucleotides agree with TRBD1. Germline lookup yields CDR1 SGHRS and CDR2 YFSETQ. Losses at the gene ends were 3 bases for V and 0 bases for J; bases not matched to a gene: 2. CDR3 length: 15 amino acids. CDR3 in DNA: TGCGCCAGCAGCTGGGGGACAGGGGTGAACACTGAAGCTTTCTTT. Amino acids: CASSWGTGVNTEAFF.